The 22 T cell receptor beta chains below all came from one sample that was sequenced in a study of T cells after yellow fever vaccination. MiXCR was run by TCRdb on the 5' RACE reads, yielding one entry per CDR3 protein. Altogether about 340,000 distinct CDR3 sequences are present, 4% being singletons, with the ten largest covering roughly 26%. The material was PBMCs, obtained 5 days after the yellow fever booster vaccination. The origin of the receptors is a man aged 18-30 years who received the YFV17D yellow fever vaccine.

The chain recombines TRBV5-1 with TRBJ1-1, with D perhaps TRBD1 (5 bases). The CDR3 runs to 14 residues. CDR1 and CDR2 (germline): SGHRS, YFSETQ. V was trimmed by 1 base and J by 5 bases, leaving 12 bases between them. CDR3 residues: CASSLSSGETEAFF. The CDR3 DNA follows: TGCGCCAGCAGCTTGTCCTCGGGGGAAACTGAAGCTTTCTTT.

This clonotype was observed a few times. The chain recombines TRBV7-2 with TRBJ2-3; either TRBD1 or TRBD2 may fit D (6 bases each). CDR1 and CDR2 (germline): SGHTA, FQGNSA. This CDR3 region has 17 residues. V lost 8 bases to trimming and J lost 0 bases, with 21 bases between them. CDR3 loop: CASRHAVAGTSTDTQYF. The CDR3 DNA follows: TGTGCCAGCCGACATGCGGTGGCGGGGACAAGCACAGATACGCAGTATTTT.

The V gene is TRBV5-3, the J gene TRBJ2-7, with no clear D. TRBV5-3 is reported as an ORF; its role is uncertain. The CDR3 has 14 residues. Trimming stripped 5 bases from V and 0 bases from J, with 12 bases between. The CDR3 DNA reads as TGTGCCAGAAGTTATGGACGGGCCTCCTACGAGCAGTACTTC. It codes for CARSYGRASYEQYF.

The J gene is TRBJ1-1, the V gene TRBV4-1; 7 bases are shared with TRBD1. J gave up 1 base and V 5 bases, and 10 bases lay outside the gene matches. The CDR3 covers 16 residues. CDR1 and CDR2 from the germline V gene are MGHRA and YSYEKL. The CDR3 sequence: CASSFSEGAWNTEAFF. CDR3 in DNA: TGCGCCAGCAGCTTTTCAGAGGGGGCGTGGAACACTGAAGCTTTCTTT.

Only a few counts were recorded for this clonotype. The chain carries TRBV18 and TRBJ2-2; D gene unclear. V was cut by 6 bases and J by 0 bases, with 11 bases left in between. CDR1 and CDR2 (germline): KGHSH, LQKENI. This CDR3 has 15 residues. The CDR3 protein is CASSPRNSNTGELFF. The CDR3, as DNA: TGTGCCAGCTCCCCGCGTAATTCGAACACCGGGGAGCTGTTTTTT.

At least ten counts were recorded for this clonotype. This chain connects TRBV10-2 to TRBJ2-7; no clear D. The CDR3 has 14 residues. Deletions cut 4 bases from V and 4 bases from J, with 14 bases between. CDR1 is WSHSY, CDR2 SAAADI, per germline. CDR3 region: CASSAPRLGYEQYF. CDR3 nucleotide sequence: TGCGCCAGCAGTGCCCCCCGTTTGGGTTACGAGCAGTACTTC.

The genes are TRBV27 and TRBJ1-6; no firm D call. Trimming removed 6 bases at V and 5 bases at J, with 11 bases between. Germline values: CDR1 MNHEY, CDR2 SMNVEV (reference sequence). The CDR3 spans 14 residues. The CDR3 reads CASRSYSDNSPLHF. The CDR3 DNA sequence: TGTGCCAGCAGGTCTTATAGTGATAATTCACCCCTCCACTTT.

This clonotype was detected many times. The chain joins TRBV7-2 to TRBJ1-5, with D uncertain. The germline V and J ends were trimmed by 3 bases and 7 bases, with 7 bases remaining between them. Germline CDR1 and CDR2: SGHTA and FQGNSA. CDR3 length: 12 residues. DNA of the CDR3: TGTGCCAGCAGCTTCCTAGGGCAGCCCCAGCATTTT. Translation gives CASSFLGQPQHF.

This clonotype was seen a few times. This rearrangement joins TRBV7-6 to TRBJ2-1; TRBD1 matches at 9 bases. The CDR3 spans 14 residues. Unmatched junction bases numbered 1, after V lost 1 base and J lost 6 bases. Germline V gene data show CDR1 as SGHVS and CDR2 as FNYEAQ. The CDR3 here is CASSLDRGRNEQFF. CDR3 nucleotides: TGTGCCAGCAGCTTAGACAGGGGGCGCAATGAGCAGTTCTTC.

The genes are TRBV7-9 and TRBJ1-2, with 7 bases that match TRBD1. J lost 8 bases, V lost 8 bases, and 14 bases had no gene match. The CDR3 extends over 14 amino acids. The germline V gene encodes CDR1 SEHNR and CDR2 FQNEAQ (reference sequence). Written as DNA, the CDR3 is TGTGCCAGCTTCGTCCCCCAGGGGGGTCGGGGCTACACCTTC. It is translated as CASFVPQGGRGYTF. Full variable domain (outside the CDR3, taken from reference TRBV7-9 and TRBJ1-2): DTGVSQNPRHKITKRGQNVTFRCDPISEHNRLYWYRQTLGQGPEFLTYFQNEAQLEKSRLLSDRFSAERPKGSFSTLEIQRTEQGDSAMYLCASFVPQGGRGYTFGSGTRLTVV.

This clonotype was picked up a small number of times. The chain links TRBV7-7 to TRBJ2-5; unclear D gene. Deletions cut 5 bases from V and 5 bases from J, with 15 bases between. The germline gives CDR1 SSHAT, CDR2 FNYEAQ (reference sequence). The CDR3 is 14 amino acids. The CDR3 nucleotides read TGTGCCAGCAGCCCGGTGGTTATTGGGGAGACCCAGTACTTC. The encoded protein is CASSPVVIGETQYF.

The chain links TRBV3-1 to TRBJ2-2; D is undetermined. Germline V gives CDR1 LGHDT, CDR2 YNNKEL (reference sequence). V lost 1 base and J lost 0, with 6 bases in between. The CDR3 totals 15 residues. Here the CDR3 DNA reads TGTGCCAGCAGCCAAGTTGTGACGAACACCGGGGAGCTGTTTTTT. It translates to CASSQVVTNTGELFF.

The CDR3 bases are TGTGCCAGCACCTTCCGGACGGCGAACACCGGGGAGCTGTTTTTT. Its protein is CASTFRTANTGELFF. The chain has TRBV7-2 and TRBJ2-2; D not certain. Trimming pared 7 bases from V and 0 bases from J, leaving 12 bases between. Germline V gene sequence: CDR1 SGHTA, CDR2 FQGNSA. CDR3 size: 15 residues.

This clonotype was seen only a few times. This chain links TRBV20-1 with TRBJ1-1; no clear D. Germline CDR1 and CDR2: DFQATT and SNEGSKA (reference sequence). The CDR3 is made up of 12 amino acids. The V end was cut by 5 bases, the J end by 0 bases, with 7 bases between. This CDR3 is CSAPHLNTEAFF. CDR3 nucleotides: TGCAGTGCTCCCCACCTGAACACTGAAGCTTTCTTT.

This clonotype occurred many times. V and J are TRBV5-1 and TRBJ2-7; TRBD2 matches 9 bases. The ends lost 1 base at V and 4 bases at J; junction bases unmatched: 9. Germline CDR1 SGHRS, CDR2 YFSETQ. This CDR3 has 16 residues. CDR3 amino acids: CASSLLLAGSYYEQYF. In DNA, the CDR3 is TGCGCCAGCAGCTTGTTGCTAGCGGGGAGCTATTACGAGCAGTACTTC.

This rearrangement joins TRBV4-2 to TRBJ2-2; D is uncertain. CDR3 length: 14 residues. V was clipped by 0 bases and J by 8 bases, with 10 bases between them. Germline V lookup: CDR1 LGHNA, CDR2 YNFKEQ. In nucleotides, the CDR3 is TGTGCCAGCAGCCAAGAATGGAAAGCGGGGGAGCTGTTTTTT. Encoded protein: CASSQEWKAGELFF.

This clonotype was counted many times. The gene calls are TRBV12-3 or TRBV12-4 and TRBJ2-3, with D possibly TRBD2 on 6 matching bases. The germline V and J ends were trimmed by 6 bases and 2 bases, with 18 bases remaining between them. This CDR3 region has 16 residues. DNA of the CDR3: TGTGCCAGCAGACCCGCCGGGCGGGGTCCCACAGATACGCAGTATTTT. Its translation is CASRPAGRGPTDTQYF.

J is TRBJ2-5 and V is TRBV5-4; D gene uncertain. The CDR3 runs to 17 residues. Between the trimmed V and J ends, which lost 0 bases and 5 bases, there was a span of 20 bases. CDR1 SGHNT and CDR2 YYREEE come from the germline V gene (reference sequence). CDR3 sequence reads: CASSLVRLGARVETQYF. CDR3 coding DNA: TGTGCCAGCAGCTTGGTACGCCTCGGCGCCAGAGTGGAGACCCAGTACTTC.

This clonotype was detected a few times. The CDR3, as DNA: TGTGCCACCAGTGATCCAAGACAGGGGACGGGATCAGCCGGGGAGCTGTTTTTT. Its translation: CATSDPRQGTGSAGELFF. The rearrangement uses TRBV24-1 and TRBJ2-2; 8 nucleotides align to TRBD1. The ends lost 3 bases at V and 6 bases at J; junction bases unmatched: 14. Germline assignment: CDR1 KGHDR and CDR2 SFDVKD. This CDR3 is 18 amino acids long.

This chain joins TRBV4-3 and TRBJ1-6, with TRBD1 matching 11 bases. Germline CDR1 reads LGHNA; CDR2 reads YSLEER. V was pared by 0 bases and J by 7 bases, with 14 bases of the junction left unmatched. The CDR3 consists of 20 residues. CDR3 sequence reads: CASSQDSVGQGGEWNSPLHF. DNA for the CDR3: TGCGCCAGCAGCCAAGATTCGGTGGGACAGGGGGGAGAGTGGAATTCACCCCTCCACTTT.

This clonotype was picked up a small number of times. V and J are TRBV7-2 and TRBJ2-7; D gene uncertain. V lost 7 bases and J 7 bases, leaving 20 bases between the germline ends. Looked up from germline, CDR1 is SGHTA and CDR2 is FQGNSA. The CDR3 loop spans 14 amino acids. The CDR3 DNA sequence: TGTGCCAGCATCCCCGCACCGGGTTTCAGGGAGCAGTACTTC. Residues: CASIPAPGFREQYF.

This clonotype has at least ten counts. For the CDR3, the DNA is TGTGCCAGCAGCCTCAGTGCGGGCCAGGGGGTTGCGGATACGCAGTATTTT. Amino acids: CASSLSAGQGVADTQYF. The genes are TRBV7-2 and TRBJ2-3; the match to TRBD1 covers 7 bases. This CDR3 spans 17 amino acids. V lost 5 bases, J lost 6 bases, and 17 bases stayed unmatched. CDR1 and CDR2 from the germline V gene are SGHTA and FQGNSA.